These T cell receptor beta chains were read from a single sample in a study of OX40 agonist ivuxolimab in advanced cancers. The protocol was immunoSEQ multiplex PCR, while the TCRdb copy is restricted to in-frame clones and leaves out a portion. Of under 75,000 clones in the sample, 86% are singletons; the top ten hold 0.65% to 0.9%. The source was CD4+ or CD8+ T cells sorted from blood, collected in a trial of the OX40 agonist ivuxolimab. These receptors all stem from an adult with an advanced solid tumor such as melanoma, head and neck, liver or kidney cancer. Each CDR3 is given with its conserved first and last residue. A D gene is named only where the DNA matches it firmly. Clone size, where shown, is once, few, many, or a class for clones that have expanded.

J	size	D	V	DNA	CDR3
TRBJ1-5	NA	TRBD1	TRBV6-1	TGTGCCAGCAGTGAACGGGGTTTCACAGGGGCCGATAGCAATCAGCCCCAGCATTTT	CASSERGFTGADSNQPQHF
TRBJ1-1	NA	TRBD1	TRBV18	TGTGCCAGCTCAGAGGTCAGGGGGAGCACTGAAGCTTTCTTT	CASSEVRGSTEAFF
TRBJ2-7	NA	TRBD1	TRBV10-3	TGTGCCATCAGAAGTCCGGGACAGGGCGCCTACGAGCAGTACTTC	CAIRSPGQGAYEQYF
TRBJ1-2	NA	TRBD1	TRBV7-2	TGTGCCAGCAGCACCGGGACAGGGCCTTATGGCTACACCTTC	CASSTGTGPYGYTF
TRBJ1-1	NA	NA	TRBV6-5	TGTGCCAGCAGTTACCCTGGCCGGGTGAACACTGAAGCTTTCTTT	CASSYPGRVNTEAFF
TRBJ2-2	NA	TRBD1	TRBV4-3	TGCGCCAGCAGCCAAGGGGACAGGGGTTTGTCCAACACCGGGGAGCTGTTTTTT	CASSQGDRGLSNTGELFF
TRBJ1-5	once	NA	TRBV19	TGTGCCAGTAGTTGGCAGGGGCGCAATCAGCCCCAGCATTTT	CASSWQGRNQPQHF
TRBJ1-4	NA	NA	TRBV5-1	TGCGCCAGCAGCTTGTCGGGGGCTCCTAATGAAAAACTGTTTTTT	CASSLSGAPNEKLFF
TRBJ2-1	once	TRBD1	TRBV6-6	TGTGCCAGCCAGTTAGGAACAGGGGGCCGCAATGAGCAGTTCTTC	CASQLGTGGRNEQFF
TRBJ1-4	NA	NA	TRBV7-9	TGTGCCAGCAGCTTAGGGGACGCAACTAATGAAAAACTGTTTTTT	CASSLGDATNEKLFF
TRBJ1-5	NA	TRBD1	TRBV28	TGTGCCAGCAGTGAACCTGGACAGGCGAGGGGGCCCCAGCATTTT	CASSEPGQARGPQHF